This T cell receptor (beta chain) was captured by sequencing in a study of shared clonotypes between healthy human individuals. The germline CDR1 and CDR2 sequences are KGHSH and LQKENI. The length of the CDR3 is 16 residues. The V segment lost 0 bases and the J segment 6 bases; nucleotides outside the gene matches: 7. Genomic DNA (from each subset) was split evenly across several immunoSEQ plates. Sequencing used immunoSEQ multiplex PCR; TCRdb keeps in-frame clones, though not all of them. The sample contains approximately 980,000 clones, around three quarters of which appear only once. This clonotype originated in a man between 18 and 35 years old in good health. The chain joins TRBV18 to TRBJ2-3; 9 nucleotides agree with TRBD2. The specimen was memory CD4+ T cells sorted from blood. Indicated subset: CD45RA-negative fraction. The CDR3 region has the DNA TGTGCCAGCTCACCACCTAGCGGGAGCATATGGGATACGCAGTATTTT. This codes for CASSPPSGSIWDTQYF.